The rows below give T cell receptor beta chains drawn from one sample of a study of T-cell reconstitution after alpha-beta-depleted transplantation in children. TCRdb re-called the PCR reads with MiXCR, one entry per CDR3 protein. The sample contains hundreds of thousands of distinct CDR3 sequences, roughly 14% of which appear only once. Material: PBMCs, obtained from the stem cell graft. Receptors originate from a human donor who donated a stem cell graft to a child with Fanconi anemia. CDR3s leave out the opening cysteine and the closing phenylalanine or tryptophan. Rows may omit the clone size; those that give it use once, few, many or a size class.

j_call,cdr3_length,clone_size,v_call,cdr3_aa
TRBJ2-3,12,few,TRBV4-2,ASSQDIREDTQY
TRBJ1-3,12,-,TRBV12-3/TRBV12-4,ASSFIAAGNTIY
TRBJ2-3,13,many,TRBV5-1,ASSLAAGATDTQY
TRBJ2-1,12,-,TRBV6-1,ASRKYSSYNEQF
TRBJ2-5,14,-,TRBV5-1,ASSLVAGNNQETQY
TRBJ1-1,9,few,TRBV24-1,ATSGDGEAF
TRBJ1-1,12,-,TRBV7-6,ASSLAPTNTEAF
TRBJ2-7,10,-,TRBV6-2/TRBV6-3,ASSSDINEQY
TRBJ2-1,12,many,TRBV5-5,ASSPTGTYNEQF
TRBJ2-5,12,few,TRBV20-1,SAMRDSFQETLY
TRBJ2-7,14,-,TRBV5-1,ASSFSSGGFSYEQY
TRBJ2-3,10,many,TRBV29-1,SAEGGTDTQY
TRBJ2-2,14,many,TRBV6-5,ASSYSMGENTGELF
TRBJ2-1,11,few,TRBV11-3,ASSLSSGHEQF
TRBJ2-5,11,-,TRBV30,AWSVWEGETQY
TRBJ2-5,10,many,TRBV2,ASSEAGETQY
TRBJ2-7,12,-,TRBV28,ASSFRGGSYEQY
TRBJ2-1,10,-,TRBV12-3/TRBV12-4,ASSHDDREQF
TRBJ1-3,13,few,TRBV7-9,ASSFGVLPGNTIY
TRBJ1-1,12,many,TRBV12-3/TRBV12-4,ASSLAYINTEAF
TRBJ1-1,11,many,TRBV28,ASSRRRNTEAF
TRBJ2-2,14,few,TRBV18,ASSPGGPPNTGELF
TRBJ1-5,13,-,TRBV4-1,ASSQDVRGIQPQH
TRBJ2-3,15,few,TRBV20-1,SAPPSGAGGSTDTQY
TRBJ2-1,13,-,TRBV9,ASARGDSSLNEQF
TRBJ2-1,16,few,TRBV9,ASSVALSSGGSQGEQF